This entry concerns a single TCR beta chain. The data were obtained in a study of blood T cell repertoires in COVID-19. As originally analysed: Estimates of nucleated cell counts were drawn from the amplification of reference gene primers. Sequencing was performed with immunoSEQ multiplex PCR; in TCRdb, only in-frame clones are kept and a portion is missing. That table is the source of V, J and clone size, and D and trimming were worked out from the DNA. The table has approximately 150,000 clones, roughly three quarters seen once; the top ten hold over 8.5%. Trimming pared 8 bases from V and 4 bases from J, leaving 14 bases between. CDR3 length equals 13 residues.

Sequencing input: peripheral blood. The V gene is TRBV23-1, the J gene TRBJ1-2; D may be TRBD1 (6 bases). TRBV23-1 is marked as an open reading frame, function uncertain. This sequence originates from a man in his fifties with active or convalescent COVID-19. The CDR3 loop is CASRGQQGYGYTF. CDR3 nucleotides: TGCGCCAGCCGCGGACAGCAGGGCTATGGCTACACCTTC.